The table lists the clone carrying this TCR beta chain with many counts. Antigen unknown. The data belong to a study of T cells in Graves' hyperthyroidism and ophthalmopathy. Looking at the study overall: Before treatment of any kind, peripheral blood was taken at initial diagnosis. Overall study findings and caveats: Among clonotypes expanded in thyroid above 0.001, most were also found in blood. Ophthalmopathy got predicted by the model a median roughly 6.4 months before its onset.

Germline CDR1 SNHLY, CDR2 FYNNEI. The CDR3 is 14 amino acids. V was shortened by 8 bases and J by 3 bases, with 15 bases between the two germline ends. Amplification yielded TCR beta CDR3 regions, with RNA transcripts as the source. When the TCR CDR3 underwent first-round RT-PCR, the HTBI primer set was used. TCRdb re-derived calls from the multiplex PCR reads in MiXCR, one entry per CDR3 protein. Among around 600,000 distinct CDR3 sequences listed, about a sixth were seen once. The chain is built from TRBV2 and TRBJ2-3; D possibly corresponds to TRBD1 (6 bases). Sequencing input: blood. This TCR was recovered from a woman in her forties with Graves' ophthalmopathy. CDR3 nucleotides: TGTGCCAGCGGGGGCTATGGGCGGACAGATACGCAGTATTTT. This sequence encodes CASGGYGRTDTQYF.